The 17 T cell receptor beta chains presented below share a single source sample, sequenced in a study of blood T cell repertoires in COVID-19. TCRdb's table, derived via immunoSEQ multiplex PCR, lists solely in-frame clones and lacks some. In the table there are approximately 50,000 clones, under 90% of which are singletons. The sequencing input was peripheral blood. These receptors all stem from a man at least 80 years old with active or convalescent COVID-19.

The V call is TRBV3-1 (or the pseudogene TRBV3-2), the J call TRBJ1-2; D gene ambiguous. The V and J ends lost 0 bases and 8 bases respectively, with 10 bases between them. The V gene's germline CDR1 is LGHDT and CDR2 YNNKEL (reference sequence). The CDR3 extends over 13 amino acids. This CDR3 reads CASSQECGTGYTF. For the CDR3, the DNA is TGTGCCAGCAGCCAAGAATGTGGCACAGGCTACACCTTC.

V gene TRBV7-2 combines with J gene TRBJ2-5; 7 bases are shared with TRBD1. V trimming: 3 bases; J trimming: 1 base; junction bases outside the gene matches: 8. Germline V gene sequence: CDR1 SGHTA, CDR2 FQGNSA. The CDR3 consists of 16 residues. Written as DNA, the CDR3 is TGTGCCAGCAGCTTCGGCAGAACAGGGGTCCAAGAGACCCAGTACTTC. Its protein product is CASSFGRTGVQETQYF.

The V gene is TRBV5-4, the J gene TRBJ2-1; D gene ambiguous. The V end lost 1 base, the J end lost 6 bases, and 11 bases lay between the germline ends. The germline V gene encodes CDR1 SGHNT and CDR2 YYREEE (reference sequence). The CDR3 contains 14 residues. The chain's CDR3 is CASSLRVQPNEQFF. CDR3 DNA: TGTGCCAGCAGCTTGCGGGTCCAGCCCAATGAGCAGTTCTTC.

The rearrangement joins TRBV30 to TRBJ1-2; D gene uncertain. This CDR3 is 12 amino acids long. V was clipped by 2 bases and J by 5 bases, with 9 bases between them. Germline lookup yields CDR1 GTSNPN and CDR2 SVGIG (reference sequence). In nucleotides, the CDR3 is TGTGCCTGGAGTCCGGGCGGGTATGGCTACACCTTC. Protein product: CAWSPGGYGYTF.

J is TRBJ2-5 and V is TRBV19; D possibly corresponds to TRBD2 (6 bases). Trimming took 3 bases from V and 4 from J, leaving 12 bases between them. CDR1 is LNHDA and CDR2 is SQIVND in the germline V gene (reference sequence). The CDR3 has 14 amino acids. In DNA form, the CDR3 reads TGTGCCAGTAGTATGATACTAGCTGGAGAGACCCAGTACTTC. It translates to CASSMILAGETQYF.

This chain connects TRBV27 to TRBJ1-4; D might be TRBD1 (5 bases). CDR3 size: 14 residues. Trimming removed 5 bases at V and 3 bases at J, with 10 bases between. CDR1 is MNHEY, CDR2 SMNVEV, per germline (reference sequence). The DNA for the CDR3 is TGTGCCAGCAGTCAACAGGACCCTAATGAAAAACTGTTTTTT. Its protein product is CASSQQDPNEKLFF.

The rearrangement joins TRBV11-3 to TRBJ1-1; a weak D match, TRBD1 (6 bases). In germline, CDR1 is SGHNT, CDR2 YENEEA. V lost 1 base to trimming and J lost 11 bases, with 14 bases between them. This CDR3 is built from 13 residues. CDR3 sequence: CASSLGIGTTAFF. Written as DNA, the CDR3 is TGTGCCAGCAGCTTAGGAATAGGGACAACCGCTTTCTTT. The variable domain in full, with the rest retrieved from reference TRBV11-3 and TRBJ1-1, is EAGVVQSPRYKIIEKKQPVAFWCNPISGHNTLYWYLQNLGQGPELLIRYENEEAVDDSQLPKDRFSAERLKGVDSTLKIQPAELGDSAVYLCASSLGIGTTAFFGQGTRLTVV.

This chain uses TRBV4-3 with TRBJ1-2, with D possibly TRBD1 on 6 matching bases. The CDR3 is 15 residues long. V dropped 0 bases and J dropped 7 bases, with 15 bases sitting between them. CDR1 and CDR2 from the germline V gene are LGHNA and YSLEER. CDR3 bases: TGCGCCAGCAGCCAAGATACTACAGGGCTGGGTGGCTACACCTTC. Translation: CASSQDTTGLGGYTF.

The V gene is TRBV5-1, the J gene TRBJ2-5; 9 bases line up with TRBD1. Per germline, CDR1 SGHRS and CDR2 YFSETQ. This CDR3 has 14 residues. Germline trimming cut 4 bases from V and 4 bases from J; bases unmatched to any gene: 5. For the CDR3, the DNA is TGCGCCAGCAGCCGGGGACAGGGTTTAGAGACCCAGTACTTC. It is translated as CASSRGQGLETQYF.

J is TRBJ1-2 and V is TRBV28, with 9 bases that match TRBD1. This CDR3 has 16 amino acids. Losses at the gene ends were 5 bases for V and 0 bases for J; bases not matched to a gene: 7. Germline loops: CDR1 MDHEN, CDR2 SYDVKM. CDR3 region: CASSTGGADPNYGYTF. The CDR3 DNA reads as TGTGCCAGCAGTACAGGGGGCGCAGACCCTAACTATGGCTACACCTTC.

The V gene is TRBV28, the J gene TRBJ2-7, with 15 bases that match TRBD2. Per germline, CDR1 MDHEN and CDR2 SYDVKM. The ends lost 4 bases at V and 6 bases at J; junction bases unmatched: 7. The CDR3 spans 16 residues. The CDR3 region is CASSSRGLAGGCEQYF. The CDR3 nucleotides are TGTGCCAGCAGTTCACGGGGACTAGCGGGAGGATGCGAGCAGTACTTC.

Regarding this clone: The junction does not match germline at one end; this may be a read error. V is TRBV30 and J is TRBJ2-7; a possible D gene is TRBD2 (6 bases). The CDR3 spans 13 residues. The germline gives CDR1 GTSNPN, CDR2 SVGIG (reference sequence). The CDR3 sequence is CARRERATYEQYF. The CDR3 DNA follows: TGTGCCCGGAGGGAGAGAGCAACCTACGAGCAGTACTTC.

The CDR3 here is CASSSDIGYGYTF. The CDR3 DNA follows: TGTGCCAGCAGCTCAGACATAGGCTATGGCTACACCTTC. The chain recombines TRBV2 with TRBJ1-2; D gene unclear. V was cut by 6 bases and J by 4 bases, with 12 bases left in between. Germline V lookup: CDR1 SNHLY, CDR2 FYNNEI. The CDR3 is 13 amino acids.

V is TRBV4-2 and J is TRBJ1-1; tentative D call: TRBD1 (6 bases). V dropped 0 bases and J dropped 10 bases, with 9 bases sitting between them. Germline V gene sequence: CDR1 LGHNA, CDR2 YNFKEQ. The CDR3 runs to 12 residues. In nucleotides, the CDR3 is TGTGCCAGCAGCCAAGATCTCAGGGGAGCTTTCTTT. This encodes CASSQDLRGAFF.

The chain uses TRBV4-3 and TRBJ2-7; D gene ambiguous. The ends were cut back, 0 bases at V and 0 bases at J, with 9 bases in the middle. The CDR3 runs to 15 residues. Germline CDR1 is LGHNA and CDR2 is YSLEER. CDR3 residues: CASSQELLSSYEQYF. Here the CDR3 DNA reads TGCGCCAGCAGCCAAGAGCTACTGAGCTCCTACGAGCAGTACTTC.

This sequence joins TRBV2 and TRBJ1-6; D might be TRBD1 (5 bases). V was clipped by 6 bases and J by 7 bases, with 13 bases between them. CDR1 SNHLY and CDR2 FYNNEI come from the germline V gene. The CDR3 spans 14 residues. The CDR3 protein is CASRGDLRNSPLHF. DNA of the CDR3: TGTGCCAGCAGGGGGGACTTGCGAAATTCACCCCTCCACTTT. The entire variable domain, with the rest obtained from reference TRBV2 and TRBJ1-6, is as follows: EPEVTQTPSHQVTQMGQEVILRCVPISNHLYFYWYRQILGQKVEFLVSFYNNEISEKSEIFDDQFSVERPDGSNFTLKIRSTKLEDSAMYFCASRGDLRNSPLHFGNGTRLTVT.

The chain has TRBV7-2 and TRBJ1-5; D is ambiguous. The germline V gene encodes CDR1 SGHTA and CDR2 FQGNSA. Trimming shortened V by 1 base and J by 1 base, and 8 bases separated the two germline ends. This CDR3 contains 15 residues. The CDR3 region has the DNA TGTGCCAGCAGCTTAGTTACAGAGAGCAATCAGCCCCAGCATTTT. This codes for CASSLVTESNQPQHF.